The rows below give T cell receptor beta chains drawn from one sample of a study of regulatory T cells in long-lasting Graves disease. One entry per CDR3 protein results from TCRdb running MiXCR on the multiplex PCR reads. This sample has hundreds of thousands of distinct CDR3 sequences, with roughly 15% found just once. These sequences were also reported in another study, on T cells in Graves' hyperthyroidism and ophthalmopathy.

The sequenced sample was peripheral blood mononuclear cells (PBMCs), obtained at new diagnosis, from a patient treated with antithyroid drugs. The source is a woman aged 30 to 39 with Graves disease. The CDR3 runs from the conserved cysteine through the conserved F or W. D genes are given only for firm matches. Some rows mark clone size as missing; the rest say once, few, many or name a class of expanded clone.

J gene: TRBJ2-1; V gene: TRBV15; D gene: TRBD2; clone size: NA; CDR3 protein: CATSSGRLAGQPQFF; CDR3 DNA: TGTGCCACCAGCAGCGGGCGACTAGCGGGGCAACCGCAGTTCTTC
J gene: TRBJ1-1; V gene: TRBV5-4; D gene: NA; clone size: few; CDR3 protein: CASSLDGWNTEAFF; CDR3 DNA: TGTGCCAGCAGCTTGGACGGATGGAACACTGAAGCTTTCTTT
J gene: TRBJ2-7; V gene: TRBV20-1; D gene: TRBD2; clone size: NA; CDR3 protein: CSARPRKTSGTYEQYF; CDR3 DNA: TGCAGTGCTAGACCGCGGAAGACTAGCGGCACCTACGAGCAGTACTTC
J gene: TRBJ2-5; V gene: TRBV5-1; D gene: NA; clone size: NA; CDR3 protein: CASSLSRVRETQYF; CDR3 DNA: TGCGCCAGCAGCTTGTCAAGGGTGCGAGAGACCCAGTACTTC
J gene: TRBJ2-5; V gene: TRBV6-5; D gene: TRBD1; clone size: NA; CDR3 protein: CASSYLGQKETQYF; CDR3 DNA: TGTGCCAGCAGTTACCTGGGACAGAAAGAGACCCAGTACTTC
J gene: TRBJ1-1; V gene: TRBV12-3/TRBV12-4; D gene: NA; clone size: NA; CDR3 protein: CASSLRRVPNTEAFF; CDR3 DNA: TGTGCCAGCAGCTTGCGAAGGGTTCCGAACACTGAAGCTTTCTTT
J gene: TRBJ2-5; V gene: TRBV18; D gene: NA; clone size: NA; CDR3 protein: CASSPDGVETQYF; CDR3 DNA: TGTGCCAGCTCACCAGATGGGGTGGAGACCCAGTACTTC
J gene: TRBJ1-1; V gene: TRBV11-1; D gene: NA; clone size: many; CDR3 protein: CASSPPRTMNTEAFF; CDR3 DNA: TGTGCCAGCAGCCCCCCCAGGACTATGAACACTGAAGCTTTCTTT
J gene: TRBJ2-5; V gene: TRBV24-1; D gene: TRBD1; clone size: many; CDR3 protein: CATSEKDRGKETQYF; CDR3 DNA: TGTGCCACCAGTGAAAAAGACAGGGGGAAAGAGACCCAGTACTTC
J gene: TRBJ2-7; V gene: TRBV7-9; D gene: NA; clone size: many; CDR3 protein: CASTVAGGPYEQYF; CDR3 DNA: TGTGCCAGCACCGTGGCTGGGGGTCCCTACGAGCAGTACTTC
J gene: TRBJ1-1; V gene: TRBV7-2; D gene: TRBD1; clone size: many; CDR3 protein: CASSRRGGLNTEAFF; CDR3 DNA: TGTGCCAGCAGCCGCAGGGGGGGGCTGAACACTGAAGCTTTCTTT
J gene: TRBJ2-7; V gene: TRBV5-1; D gene: TRBD1; clone size: few; CDR3 protein: CASSSKTGGEQYF; CDR3 DNA: TGCGCCAGCAGCTCAAAGACAGGGGGCGAGCAGTACTTC
J gene: TRBJ2-6; V gene: TRBV7-8; D gene: NA; clone size: few; CDR3 protein: CASSHRQSIRLSGANVLTF; CDR3 DNA: TGTGCCAGCAGCCATAGACAGTCCATTAGGCTATCAGGGGCCAACGTCCTGACTTTC
J gene: TRBJ2-3; V gene: TRBV29-1; D gene: TRBD2; clone size: NA; CDR3 protein: CSVPTSGKTDTQYF; CDR3 DNA: TGCAGCGTCCCGACTAGCGGGAAGACAGATACGCAGTATTTT
J gene: TRBJ2-3; V gene: TRBV6-1; D gene: TRBD1; clone size: few; CDR3 protein: CASKRQGISGALASTQYF; CDR3 DNA: TGTGCCAGCAAAAGACAGGGGATTAGTGGTGCCTTGGCAAGTACGCAGTATTTT
J gene: TRBJ1-2; V gene: TRBV25-1; D gene: NA; clone size: few; CDR3 protein: CASSGLQRIGFGYTF; CDR3 DNA: TGTGCCAGCAGTGGATTACAGCGAATAGGCTTTGGCTACACCTTC
J gene: TRBJ1-4; V gene: TRBV11-2; D gene: NA; clone size: many; CDR3 protein: CASSLDSPTTNEKLFF; CDR3 DNA: TGTGCCAGCAGCTTAGACAGCCCTACAACTAATGAAAAACTGTTTTTT
J gene: TRBJ1-5; V gene: TRBV6-1; D gene: NA; clone size: many; CDR3 protein: CASSLADNQPQHF; CDR3 DNA: TGTGCCAGCAGCCTAGCTGACAATCAGCCCCAGCATTTT
J gene: TRBJ1-4; V gene: TRBV6-5; D gene: TRBD1; clone size: NA; CDR3 protein: CASSFLPGQGRRELFF; CDR3 DNA: TGTGCCAGCAGTTTCCTACCGGGACAGGGTCGGCGTGAACTGTTTTTT
J gene: TRBJ2-5; V gene: TRBV9; D gene: TRBD1; clone size: many; CDR3 protein: CASSAGTVQETQYF; CDR3 DNA: TGTGCCAGCAGCGCCGGGACAGTTCAAGAGACCCAGTACTTC
J gene: TRBJ2-3; V gene: TRBV6-5; D gene: NA; clone size: few; CDR3 protein: CASSYSTSTTDTQYF; CDR3 DNA: TGTGCCAGCAGTTACTCGACAAGTACCACAGATACGCAGTATTTT
J gene: TRBJ1-1; V gene: TRBV12-3/TRBV12-4; D gene: NA; clone size: many; CDR3 protein: CASSKDSYTEAFF; CDR3 DNA: TGTGCCAGCAGTAAGGACAGCTACACTGAAGCTTTCTTT
J gene: TRBJ2-7; V gene: TRBV7-8; D gene: NA; clone size: few; CDR3 protein: CASSLAGSLYEQYF; CDR3 DNA: TGTGCCAGCAGCTTGGCGGGATCTCTTTACGAGCAGTACTTC
J gene: TRBJ1-1; V gene: TRBV5-1; D gene: NA; clone size: few; CDR3 protein: CASSLSAIVNTEAFF; CDR3 DNA: TGCGCCAGCAGCTTGTCAGCAATAGTGAACACTGAAGCTTTCTTT
J gene: TRBJ2-5; V gene: TRBV20-1; D gene: NA; clone size: many; CDR3 protein: CSARGHTSFETQYF; CDR3 DNA: TGCAGTGCTAGAGGACACACTAGTTTTGAGACCCAGTACTTC
J gene: TRBJ1-1; V gene: TRBV28; D gene: NA; clone size: many; CDR3 protein: CASFTSKIRVGAEAFF; CDR3 DNA: TGTGCCAGCTTTACCTCAAAAATCAGGGTGGGCGCTGAAGCTTTCTTT
J gene: TRBJ2-5; V gene: TRBV3-1; D gene: NA; clone size: once; CDR3 protein: CASSDRDSSGTQYF; CDR3 DNA: TGTGCCAGCAGCGACCGAGACAGTTCGGGGACCCAGTACTTC
J gene: TRBJ1-5; V gene: TRBV28; D gene: TRBD1; clone size: few; CDR3 protein: CASSRRSGGSQPQHF; CDR3 DNA: TGTGCCAGCAGTCGCAGGTCAGGGGGTAGTCAGCCCCAGCATTTT
J gene: TRBJ2-7; V gene: TRBV12-3/TRBV12-4; D gene: NA; clone size: few; CDR3 protein: CASRWAGGVGEQYF; CDR3 DNA: TGTGCCAGCAGATGGGCAGGAGGGGTGGGGGAGCAGTACTTC
J gene: TRBJ2-3; V gene: TRBV7-2; D gene: NA; clone size: many; CDR3 protein: CASSVGRAYTDTQYF; CDR3 DNA: TGTGCCAGTTCGGTGGGGCGGGCCTACACAGATACGCAGTATTTT
J gene: TRBJ2-1; V gene: TRBV27; D gene: TRBD2; clone size: NA; CDR3 protein: CASSPTSGRDNEQFF; CDR3 DNA: TGTGCCAGCAGCCCGACTAGCGGGAGAGACAATGAGCAGTTCTTC
J gene: TRBJ2-7; V gene: TRBV16; D gene: NA; clone size: NA; CDR3 protein: CASSQSQQGTYEQYF; CDR3 DNA: TGTGCCAGCAGCCAATCGCAACAGGGAACCTACGAGCAGTACTTC
J gene: TRBJ2-7; V gene: TRBV4-1; D gene: TRBD2; clone size: NA; CDR3 protein: CASSLTSVASYEQYF; CDR3 DNA: TGCGCCAGCAGCCTTACTAGCGTAGCTTCCTACGAGCAGTACTTC
J gene: TRBJ2-3; V gene: TRBV6-1; D gene: NA; clone size: many; CDR3 protein: CASSQGSSSTDTQYF; CDR3 DNA: TGTGCCAGCAGCCAGGGTTCTTCGTCAACAGATACGCAGTATTTT
J gene: TRBJ1-5; V gene: TRBV19; D gene: NA; clone size: NA; CDR3 protein: CASSILPGLSNQPQHF; CDR3 DNA: TGTGCCAGTAGTATATTGCCCGGGCTTAGCAATCAGCCCCAGCATTTT
J gene: TRBJ2-5; V gene: TRBV12-3/TRBV12-4; D gene: TRBD2; clone size: few; CDR3 protein: CASSSPTSGRETQYF; CDR3 DNA: TGTGCCAGCAGTTCACCGACTAGCGGGAGAGAGACCCAGTACTTC
J gene: TRBJ2-7; V gene: TRBV2; D gene: NA; clone size: many; CDR3 protein: CASGLALYEQYF; CDR3 DNA: TGTGCCAGCGGGCTGGCCCTCTACGAGCAGTACTTC
J gene: TRBJ1-4; V gene: TRBV12-3/TRBV12-4; D gene: NA; clone size: few; CDR3 protein: CASSLHWNRDSGEKLFF; CDR3 DNA: TGTGCCAGCAGTCTCCATTGGAACCGGGATTCAGGGGAAAAACTGTTTTTT
J gene: TRBJ1-1; V gene: TRBV11-1; D gene: NA; clone size: many; CDR3 protein: CASSLIGAGTSAFF; CDR3 DNA: TGTGCCAGCAGCCTCATCGGAGCGGGAACGTCAGCTTTCTTT
J gene: TRBJ1-2; V gene: TRBV30; D gene: TRBD1; clone size: NA; CDR3 protein: CAWTPTGANYGYTF; CDR3 DNA: TGTGCCTGGACTCCGACAGGGGCTAACTATGGCTACACCTTC
J gene: TRBJ1-1; V gene: TRBV11-2; D gene: NA; clone size: many; CDR3 protein: CASSPGTSAFF; CDR3 DNA: TGTGCCAGCAGCCCAGGGACAAGCGCTTTCTTT
J gene: TRBJ2-5; V gene: TRBV7-2; D gene: TRBD2; clone size: NA; CDR3 protein: CASTPRGSGSRETQYF; CDR3 DNA: TGTGCCAGCACCCCTCGGGGTAGCGGGAGTAGGGAGACCCAGTACTTC
J gene: TRBJ1-2; V gene: TRBV10-3; D gene: NA; clone size: few; CDR3 protein: CATSSDGYTF; CDR3 DNA: TGTGCCACTTCTAGTGACGGCTACACCTTC
J gene: TRBJ2-7; V gene: TRBV6-5; D gene: NA; clone size: many; CDR3 protein: CASSYSYGYEQYF; CDR3 DNA: TGTGCCAGCAGTTACTCGTACGGCTACGAGCAGTACTTC
J gene: TRBJ2-3; V gene: TRBV2; D gene: NA; clone size: many; CDR3 protein: CASSVLRGADTQYF; CDR3 DNA: TGTGCCAGCAGTGTACTCAGGGGGGCAGATACGCAGTATTTT
J gene: TRBJ1-2; V gene: TRBV19; D gene: TRBD1; clone size: NA; CDR3 protein: CASNSDRGYGYTF; CDR3 DNA: TGTGCCAGTAACTCTGACAGGGGCTATGGCTACACCTTC
J gene: TRBJ2-1; V gene: TRBV5-1; D gene: TRBD2; clone size: few; CDR3 protein: CASSLAGGTSGRTHEQFF; CDR3 DNA: TGCGCCAGCAGCTTGGCTGGGGGGACTAGCGGGAGAACCCATGAGCAGTTCTTC
J gene: TRBJ2-7; V gene: TRBV7-9; D gene: NA; clone size: NA; CDR3 protein: CASSLDTRNEQYF; CDR3 DNA: TGTGCCAGCAGCTTAGATACTAGGAACGAGCAGTACTTC
J gene: TRBJ2-1; V gene: TRBV7-9; D gene: TRBD2; clone size: once; CDR3 protein: CASSPLAGGEQFF; CDR3 DNA: TGTGCCAGCAGCCCCCTAGCGGGAGGCGAGCAGTTCTTC
J gene: TRBJ2-5; V gene: TRBV27; D gene: NA; clone size: many; CDR3 protein: CASGQRYQETQYF; CDR3 DNA: TGTGCCAGCGGTCAGCGGTACCAAGAGACCCAGTACTTC
J gene: TRBJ1-3; V gene: TRBV6-5; D gene: NA; clone size: many; CDR3 protein: CASSYSGAGPGNTIYF; CDR3 DNA: TGTGCCAGCAGTTACTCGGGGGCAGGCCCAGGAAACACCATATATTTT
J gene: TRBJ2-5; V gene: TRBV7-2; D gene: NA; clone size: many; CDR3 protein: CASSLGGWAASQETQYF; CDR3 DNA: TGTGCCAGCAGCTTAGGAGGATGGGCAGCGTCTCAAGAGACCCAGTACTTC
J gene: TRBJ1-6; V gene: TRBV6-1; D gene: NA; clone size: NA; CDR3 protein: CASRTWDNSPLHF; CDR3 DNA: TGTGCCAGCAGAACATGGGATAATTCACCCCTCCACTTT
J gene: TRBJ1-2; V gene: TRBV10-3; D gene: TRBD1; clone size: NA; CDR3 protein: CAIRSQGAGYGYTF; CDR3 DNA: TGTGCCATCAGGTCACAGGGGGCAGGCTATGGCTACACCTTC
J gene: TRBJ2-7; V gene: TRBV20-1; D gene: NA; clone size: many; CDR3 protein: CSARETSDEQYF; CDR3 DNA: TGCAGTGCTAGAGAGACCTCGGACGAGCAGTACTTC